The sequence of this T cell receptor beta chain was determined in a study of CD8 T cells in Susac syndrome. Random hexamers primed reverse transcription of roughly 0.5 to 1 ug RNA. One entry per CDR3 protein results from TCRdb running MiXCR on the immunoSEQ multiplex PCR reads. The profile shows 200,000 to 300,000 distinct CDR3 sequences, 95% to 97% of them singletons. The germline V gene encodes CDR1 SGHTA and CDR2 FQGTGA. The V end was cut by 1 base, the J end by 6 bases, with 6 bases between. The CDR3 contains 13 residues. The sample taken for sequencing was CD4+ T cells from PBMCs. The rearrangement joins TRBV7-3 to TRBJ2-2, with unresolved D. The clonotype was recovered from a human donor with Susac syndrome. The CDR3 DNA is TGTGCCAGCAGCTTAAATTGGGCCGGGGAGCTGTTTTTT. Its translation: CASSLNWAGELFF.